A single sample is the source of the 31 T cell receptor beta chains below, sequenced in a study of spatial heterogeneity in lung cancer. TCRdb independently ran MiXCR on the 5' RACE reads; one entry per CDR3 protein. The table shows about 4,400 distinct CDR3 sequences, with 8.3% occurring only once. The time point here: sample taken at primary tumor resection. Their specific antigens are unknown. Study conclusions and caveats: Counts of expanded alpha and beta TCRs within tumors tracked the tumor nonsynonymous mutation count.

The sequencing used lung tumor tissue, collected at surgery. These receptors were collected from a male donor with early-stage non-small cell lung cancer.

By share, this clonotype counts as medium-sized. The J gene is TRBJ1-6, the V gene TRBV7-8; tentatively, D is TRBD1 (6 bases). The germline V gene has CDR1 SGHVS and CDR2 FQNEAQ. With 5 bases removed from V and 9 bases from J, the gap between germline ends came to 20 bases. This CDR3 is built from 16 residues. The CDR3 here is CASSPQSIGQPSPLHF. In DNA, the CDR3 is TGTGCCAGCAGCCCCCAGAGTATAGGACAGCCTTCACCCCTCCACTTT.

This clonotype was picked up many times. The V call is TRBV18, the J call TRBJ2-7; D call uncertain. Germline V gene lookup returns CDR1 KGHSH and CDR2 LQKENI. This CDR3 is built from 14 residues. Trimming pared 2 bases from V and 3 bases from J, leaving 11 bases between. CDR3 protein: CASSPTPDFYEQYF. The CDR3 nucleotides read TGTGCCAGCTCACCAACGCCAGATTTCTACGAGCAGTACTTC.

This clonotype occurred a few times. This rearrangement joins TRBV6-2 or TRBV6-3 to TRBJ2-1; possible D gene TRBD1, 6 bases. The CDR3 length is 13 residues. The germline gives CDR1 MNHEY, CDR2 SVGEGT. V dropped 7 bases and J dropped 4 bases, with 11 bases sitting between them. CDR3 DNA: TGTGCCAGCAATATCAGGGGTTACAATGAGCAGTTCTTC. It codes for CASNIRGYNEQFF.

In this sample, this clonotype turned up a few times. This rearrangement joins TRBV6-2 or TRBV6-3 to TRBJ2-1, with 10 nucleotides matching TRBD2. The V gene's germline CDR1 is MNHEY and CDR2 SVGEGT. The CDR3 is 15 amino acids. The ends lost 5 bases at V and 3 bases at J; junction bases unmatched: 4. The CDR3 DNA sequence: TGTGCCAGCAGTCCTAGCGGGAGCCTCTACAATGAGCAGTTCTTC. It specifies CASSPSGSLYNEQFF.

The rearrangement uses TRBV19 and TRBJ1-6, with 9 bases that match TRBD1. This CDR3 region has 15 residues. V was clipped by 7 bases and J by 10 bases; unmatched bases: 11. In germline, CDR1 is LNHDA, CDR2 SQIVND (reference sequence). CDR3 region: CASTSGQGRGSPLHF. In DNA form, the CDR3 reads TGTGCCAGTACCTCGGGACAGGGAAGAGGGTCACCCCTCCACTTT.

Many counts were recorded for this clonotype. The CDR3 protein is CASSPQGPRLYEQYF. CDR3 nucleotides: TGCGCCAGCAGCCCGCAGGGACCCCGTTTATACGAGCAGTACTTC. The chain combines TRBV4-1 with TRBJ2-7; tentatively, D is TRBD1 or TRBD2 (5 bases each). Germline V CDR1 and CDR2: MGHRA, YSYEKL. The CDR3 has 15 residues. V lost 4 bases and J 4 bases, leaving 17 bases between the germline ends.

The table lists this clonotype with many counts. The chain employs TRBV14 and TRBJ1-2, with 7 nucleotides matching TRBD1. In germline, CDR1 is SGHDN, CDR2 FVKESK. The CDR3 runs to 15 residues. Unmatched junction bases numbered 9, after V lost 4 bases and J lost 4 bases. The CDR3 nucleotides are TGTGCCAGCAGCCGCGCTGGGACAGTCCTCTATGGCTACACCTTC. Encoded protein: CASSRAGTVLYGYTF. The full variable domain, with the rest looked up from reference TRBV14 and TRBJ1-2, is EAGVTQFPSHSVIEKGQTVTLRCDPISGHDNLYWYRRVMGKEIKFLLHFVKESKQDESGMPNNRFLAERTGGTYSTLKVQPAELEDSGVYFCASSRAGTVLYGYTFGSGTRLTVV.

This clonotype is labeled as medium-sized (0.01 to 0.1%). The J gene is TRBJ2-7, the V gene TRBV7-9; D gene ambiguous. Germline-derived CDR1 and CDR2 are SEHNR and FQNEAQ (reference sequence). This CDR3 is 12 amino acids long. The V and J ends lost 4 bases and 3 bases respectively, with 7 bases between them. Here the CDR3 DNA reads TGTGCCAGCAGCTCGAGGATCTACGAGCAGTACTTC. It translates to CASSSRIYEQYF.

Relative to its sample, this clonotype is medium-sized. The rearrangement links TRBV9 to TRBJ2-1; TRBD2 matches at 12 bases. The V gene end was trimmed by 3 bases and the J gene end by 10 bases; junction bases not matched to a gene: 8. There are 15 residues in the CDR3. Germline CDR1 is SGDLS and CDR2 is YYNGEE. For the CDR3, the DNA is TGTGCCAGCAGCGCGACTAGCGGGAGTTTAGGCGAGCAGTTCTTC. Its protein product is CASSATSGSLGEQFF.

This clonotype is medium-sized in the sample. The chain has TRBV20-1 and TRBJ2-7, with D uncertain. Germline loops: CDR1 DFQATT, CDR2 SNEGSKA (reference sequence). The CDR3 length is 12 residues. V lost 3 bases and J 2 bases, leaving 8 bases between the germline ends. The CDR3 loop is CSASADPYEQYF. CDR3 sequence (DNA): TGCAGTGCTAGTGCCGACCCCTACGAGCAGTACTTC.

This clonotype was counted ten times or more. This chain uses TRBV12-3 or TRBV12-4 with TRBJ2-2, with D possibly being TRBD1 (8 bases). CDR3 length: 14 residues. V dropped 5 bases and J dropped 6 bases, with 13 bases sitting between them. DNA of the CDR3: TGTGCCAGCAGTGACACAGGGGGGGCCGGGGAGCTGTTTTTT. It yields the protein CASSDTGGAGELFF.

In this sample, this clonotype turned up a few times. The chain employs TRBV20-1 and TRBJ2-1, with 8 positions matching TRBD2. V lost 3 bases, J lost 0 bases, and 1 base stayed unmatched. CDR1 DFQATT and CDR2 SNEGSKA come from the germline V gene (reference sequence). CDR3 length: 14 amino acids. The CDR3 here is CSARTSVSYNEQFF. The CDR3 DNA reads TGCAGTGCTAGGACTAGCGTCTCCTACAATGAGCAGTTCTTC.

This clonotype ranks as medium-sized. J is TRBJ2-7 and V is TRBV5-1; possibly TRBD1 or TRBD2 for D (5 bases each). Trimming shortened V by 0 bases and J by 2 bases, and 9 bases separated the two germline ends. The CDR3 consists of 14 residues. CDR1 and CDR2 (germline): SGHRS, YFSETQ. The CDR3 here is CASSLAGDPYEQYF. Here the CDR3 DNA reads TGCGCCAGCAGCTTGGCCGGGGACCCCTACGAGCAGTACTTC.

The CDR3 sequence: CASSQDGQGEDTQYF. The CDR3 nucleotides are TGTGCCAGCAGCCAAGATGGTCAGGGAGAAGATACGCAGTATTTT. J is TRBJ2-3 and V is TRBV4-2; D tentatively fits TRBD1 or TRBD2 (5 bases each). Germline loops: CDR1 LGHNA, CDR2 YNFKEQ. CDR3 length equals 15 residues. Between the trimmed V and J ends, which lost 0 bases and 5 bases, there was a span of 12 bases.

This clonotype was seen a few times. V is TRBV7-2 and J is TRBJ2-7, with TRBD2 matching 8 bases. CDR3 length: 15 amino acids. The V and J ends lost 2 bases and 4 bases, in that order; junction bases with no gene match: 7. CDR1 is SGHTA and CDR2 is FQGNSA in the germline V gene. CDR3 in DNA: TGTGCCAGCAGCTTACGGTCGGGAGGGAGGTACGAGCAGTACTTC. Encoded protein: CASSLRSGGRYEQYF.

In its sample, this clonotype is large. The V and J genes are TRBV19 and TRBJ2-2, with 13 bases aligning to TRBD2. In germline, CDR1 is LNHDA, CDR2 SQIVND (reference sequence). V shed 6 bases, J shed 5 bases, and the junction held 21 bases outside the gene matches. This CDR3 has 21 amino acids. DNA for the CDR3: TGTGCCAGTAGCCACTCAAGGGCAACTAGCGGGAGGGCGAGAGGGACCGGGGAGCTGTTTTTT. This codes for CASSHSRATSGRARGTGELFF. Full variable domain (rest looked up from reference TRBV19 and TRBJ2-2): DGGITQSPKYLFRKEGQNVTLSCEQNLNHDAMYWYRQDPGQGLRLIYYSQIVNDFQKGDIAEGYSVSREKKESFPLTVTSAQKNPTAFYLCASSHSRATSGRARGTGELFFGEGSRLTVL.

In its sample, this clonotype is medium-sized. The chain has TRBV19 and TRBJ2-5; 9 bases are shared with TRBD2. CDR1 LNHDA and CDR2 SQIVND come from the germline V gene (reference sequence). The CDR3 consists of 17 residues. Trimming cost V 1 base and J 3 bases; bases outside gene matches: 9. The CDR3 here is CASSIGSLAGSEETQYF. CDR3 sequence (DNA): TGTGCCAGTAGTATAGGGTCCCTAGCGGGATCGGAAGAGACCCAGTACTTC.

This clonotype is termed medium-sized. V usage is TRBV29-1 and J usage is TRBJ2-7; 8 bases align to TRBD1. This CDR3 comprises 14 residues. V lost 6 bases and J lost 6; bases outside the gene matches: 13. From germline, CDR1 is SQVTM and CDR2 ANQGSEA. CDR3 region: CSVAGTGRRGEQYF. DNA of the CDR3: TGCAGCGTGGCCGGGACAGGCCGTCGAGGCGAGCAGTACTTC.

The chain employs TRBV28 and TRBJ2-7; 7 nucleotides align to TRBD2. Germline CDR1 MDHEN, CDR2 SYDVKM. Trimming cost V 7 bases and J 2 bases; bases outside gene matches: 8. CDR3 size: 14 residues. Here the CDR3 DNA reads TGTGCCAGCAAACCCCCGGGACTACCCTACGAGCAGTACTTC. Translating it yields CASKPPGLPYEQYF.

This clonotype was observed many times. The chain uses TRBV6-2 or TRBV6-3 and TRBJ2-5; D unclear. The V end lost 2 bases, the J end lost 4 bases, and 2 bases lay between the germline ends. The CDR3 covers 11 residues. Per germline, CDR1 MNHEY and CDR2 SVGEGT. Here the CDR3 DNA reads TGTGCCAGCAGTTACGGAGAGACCCAGTACTTC. Protein sequence: CASSYGETQYF.

V is TRBV11-2 and J is TRBJ2-5, with a possible D match to TRBD1 (6 bases). The CDR3 has 14 residues. In germline, CDR1 is SGHAT, CDR2 FQNNGV. The V end lost 5 bases, the J end lost 5 bases, and 15 bases lay between the germline ends. The CDR3, as DNA: TGTGCCAGCAGCAAGTACAGGGCTGGCGAGACCCAGTACTTC. It is translated as CASSKYRAGETQYF.

The chain couples TRBV7-9 to TRBJ1-1, with 10 bases matching TRBD1. Germline trimming cut 6 bases from V and 1 base from J; bases unmatched to any gene: 14. CDR3 size: 18 residues. CDR1 and CDR2 (germline): SEHNR, FQNEAQ (reference sequence). CDR3 DNA: TGTGCCAGCAGTCATCTCACCGGGACAGGGGAGGGGAACACTGAAGCTTTCTTT. This encodes CASSHLTGTGEGNTEAFF.

This clonotype is deemed medium-sized. This rearrangement joins TRBV18 to TRBJ2-2; perhaps TRBD1 as D (5 bases). Trimming removed 0 bases at V and 7 bases at J, with 12 bases between. Germline-derived CDR1 and CDR2 are KGHSH and LQKENI. The CDR3 runs to 15 residues. In nucleotides, the CDR3 is TGTGCCAGCTCACCACCGAAGGGGCAGAGCGGGGAGCTGTTTTTT. It encodes CASSPPKGQSGELFF.

This clonotype is medium-sized by share. The chain combines TRBV6-5 with TRBJ1-4, with TRBD1 as a possible D gene (6 bases). This CDR3 comprises 14 residues. Looked up from germline, CDR1 is MNHEY and CDR2 is SVGAGI. The V gene lost 4 bases and the J gene lost 8 bases, with 14 bases spanning the gap. CDR3 in DNA: TGTGCCAGCAGTTCCAGGGGAGCGGAAGAAAAACTGTTTTTT. Translated: CASSSRGAEEKLFF.

In its sample, this clonotype is medium-sized (0.01 to 0.1%). The rearrangement uses TRBV6-6 and TRBJ2-3, with D hard to call. Trimming took 7 bases from V and 2 from J, leaving 16 bases between them. From germline, CDR1 is MNHNY and CDR2 SVGAGI (reference sequence). The CDR3 sequence is 15 residues long. Here the CDR3 DNA reads TGTGCCAGCACCTGGCCCCCTGGTACCACAGATACGCAGTATTTT. Its protein is CASTWPPGTTDTQYF.

This clonotype is medium-sized by share. The V call is TRBV2, the J call TRBJ1-2; the match to TRBD1 covers 9 bases. The junction had 5 bases not matched to a gene; V was cut back by 7 bases and J by 2 bases. The CDR3 is 14 amino acids. In germline, CDR1 is SNHLY, CDR2 FYNNEI. The DNA for the CDR3 is TGTGCCAGCAATACAGGGGGCGCGAACTATGGCTACACCTTC. The encoded protein is CASNTGGANYGYTF. The full variable domain, completed using reference TRBV2 and TRBJ1-2, is EPEVTQTPSHQVTQMGQEVILRCVPISNHLYFYWYRQILGQKVEFLVSFYNNEISEKSEIFDDQFSVERPDGSNFTLKIRSTKLEDSAMYFCASNTGGANYGYTFGSGTRLTVV.

This clonotype is classed as medium-sized. The V gene is TRBV5-1, the J gene TRBJ2-7, with 8 bases fitting TRBD2. CDR1 is SGHRS and CDR2 is YFSETQ in the germline V gene. The CDR3 totals 15 residues. V dropped 4 bases and J dropped 4; count of bases not matched to a gene: 10. CDR3 protein: CASSPRGGPGYEQYF. The CDR3 nucleotides read TGCGCCAGCAGCCCCCGGGGGGGCCCAGGGTACGAGCAGTACTTC.

This clonotype was detected only once. A much more abundant neighbour one base away suggests this may be a read error. This sequence joins TRBV6-4 and TRBJ2-1, with 8 bases fitting TRBD1. Germline CDR1 reads MRHNA; CDR2 reads SNTAGT. This CDR3 has 12 residues. The CDR3 spells CANSGTGNEQFF. CDR3 coding DNA: TGTGCCAACAGTGGGACAGGCAATGAGCAGTTCTTC.

By share, this clonotype ranks as medium-sized. This chain joins TRBV18 and TRBJ2-1, with 12 bases matching TRBD1. Germline V gives CDR1 KGHSH, CDR2 LQKENI. This CDR3 spans 14 amino acids. Trimming cost V 2 bases and J 8 bases; bases outside gene matches: 1. CDR3 nucleotide sequence: TGTGCCAGCTCACCAGGGACAGGGGGCGATGAGCAGTTCTTC. Protein sequence: CASSPGTGGDEQFF.

The V and J genes are TRBV20-1 and TRBJ2-2; TRBD2 is a possible D gene (5 bases). Germline loops: CDR1 DFQATT, CDR2 SNEGSKA (reference sequence). V lost 0 bases and J 3 bases, leaving 11 bases between the germline ends. This CDR3 has 15 amino acids. The CDR3 DNA sequence: TGCAGTGCTAGAGATACCGAGGGCTACACCGGGGAGCTGTTTTTT. This codes for CSARDTEGYTGELFF.

By proportion, this clonotype is medium-sized. The V and J genes are TRBV7-2 and TRBJ2-2; D may be TRBD2 (7 bases). Trimming took 5 bases from V and 2 from J, leaving 18 bases between them. Germline V gives CDR1 SGHTA, CDR2 FQGNSA. The CDR3 runs to 17 residues. CDR3: CASSRGRGPINTGELFF. CDR3 DNA: TGTGCCAGCAGCAGGGGGAGGGGCCCAATTAACACCGGGGAGCTGTTTTTT.